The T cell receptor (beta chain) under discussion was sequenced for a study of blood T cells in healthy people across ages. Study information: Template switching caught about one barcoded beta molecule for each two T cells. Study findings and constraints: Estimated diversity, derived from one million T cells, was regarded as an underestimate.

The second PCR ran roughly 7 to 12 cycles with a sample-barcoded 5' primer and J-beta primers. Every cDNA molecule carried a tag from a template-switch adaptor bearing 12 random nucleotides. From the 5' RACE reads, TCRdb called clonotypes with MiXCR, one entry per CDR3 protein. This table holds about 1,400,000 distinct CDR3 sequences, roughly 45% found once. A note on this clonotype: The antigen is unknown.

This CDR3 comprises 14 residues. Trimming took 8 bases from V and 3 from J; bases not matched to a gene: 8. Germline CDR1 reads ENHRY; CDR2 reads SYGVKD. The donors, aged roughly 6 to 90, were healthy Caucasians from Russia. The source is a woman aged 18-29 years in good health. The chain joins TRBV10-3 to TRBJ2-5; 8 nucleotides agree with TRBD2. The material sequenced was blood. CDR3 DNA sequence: TGTGCCATCGCACTAGCGGACACAAAAGAGACCCAGTACTTC. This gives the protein CAIALADTKETQYF.